What follows are 21 T cell receptor beta chains derived from one specimen sequenced in a study of molecular identifiers for immune sequencing clone quantification. TCRdb re-analysed the PCR reads in MiXCR, keeping a single row per CDR3 protein. This table has approximately 41,000 distinct CDR3 sequences, approximately 21% appearing once. The sample was naive CD8+ T cells from blood, with Jurkat cell RNA spiked in. Subset in this sample: FACS-sorted CD8+CD4-CCR7+CD45RA+ naive T cells. The receptors were gathered from a human donor in good health. Some libraries in this study had Jurkat cell RNA spiked in.

This clonotype occurred many times. This chain connects TRBV4-1 to TRBJ1-5; possibly TRBD1 for D (6 bases). The germline CDR1 and CDR2 sequences are MGHRA and YSYEKL. V was pared by 1 base and J by 0 bases, with 16 bases between. The CDR3 contains 18 residues. CDR3 in DNA: TGCGCCAGCAGCCAAGGAATGAATAACAGGGATAGCAATCAGCCCCAGCATTTT. This encodes CASSQGMNNRDSNQPQHF.

This clonotype was recorded at least ten times. The CDR3 sequence is CASSPGTGTGNTIYF. CDR3 coding DNA: TGTGCCAGTAGCCCAGGCACTGGAACTGGAAACACCATATATTTT. The chain recombines TRBV19 with TRBJ1-3; unclear D gene. The CDR3 covers 15 residues. V was pared by 6 bases and J by 2 bases, with 14 bases between. CDR1 and CDR2 from the germline V gene are LNHDA and SQIVND (reference sequence).

Note on this clonotype: A much larger clonotype is one base distant, so this may be a read error. V is TRBV27 and J is TRBJ2-1; TRBD2 aligns across 8 bases. Germline values: CDR1 MNHEY, CDR2 SMNVEV (reference sequence). The CDR3 loop spans 13 amino acids. The CDR3 loop reads CASGLAGYNEQLF. CDR3 nucleotide sequence: TGTGCCAGCGGGCTAGCGGGCTACAATGAGCAGCTCTTC.

Many counts were recorded for this clonotype. The chain recombines TRBV6-5 with TRBJ2-3; D possibly uses TRBD1 or TRBD2 (5 bases each). Germline CDR1 MNHEY, CDR2 SVGAGI. The V gene lost 6 bases and the J gene lost 1 base, with 17 bases spanning the gap. The CDR3 consists of 16 residues. CDR3 DNA: TGTGCCAGCAGCCTACGAGGGGCGATTGGCACAGATACGCAGTATTTT. This encodes CASSLRGAIGTDTQYF.

The sample holds many counts of this clonotype. The chain carries TRBV30 and TRBJ1-4, with D unclear. The CDR3 totals 14 residues. Germline V CDR1 and CDR2: GTSNPN, SVGIG (reference sequence). Trimming pared 2 bases from V and 11 bases from J, leaving 18 bases between. The CDR3 DNA sequence: TGTGCCTGGAGTCCTACCTCCCTGGCCGGGAAACTGTTTTTT. Encoded protein: CAWSPTSLAGKLFF.

This clonotype showed up many times. The rearrangement links TRBV29-1 to TRBJ2-1; TRBD1 matches 9 bases. The CDR3 length is 14 residues. The germline CDR1 and CDR2 sequences are SQVTM and ANQGSEA. V lost 7 bases, J lost 7 bases, and 11 bases stayed unmatched. CDR3 DNA: TGCAGCGGAAGAGGGACAGGGTCGAATAATGAGCAGTTCTTC. Its protein product is CSGRGTGSNNEQFF.

The J gene is TRBJ1-5, the V gene TRBV21-1. TRBV21-1 is listed as a pseudogene. The length of the CDR3 is 12 residues. CDR3 sequence (DNA): TGTGCCCAGCGTCGGAGGGTTCAGCCCCAGCATTTT. It codes for CAQRRRVQPQHF.

The rearrangement links TRBV2 to TRBJ2-3, with D tentatively TRBD1 or TRBD2 (5 bases each). The CDR3 extends over 17 amino acids. Germline assignment: CDR1 SNHLY and CDR2 FYNNEI. V dropped 7 bases and J dropped 0 bases, with 20 bases sitting between them. The CDR3 DNA reads TGTGCCAGCAAGGGGATCGGGGTCTTCTCTAGCACAGATACGCAGTATTTT. As protein: CASKGIGVFSSTDTQYF. Full variable domain (rest looked up from reference TRBV2 and TRBJ2-3): EPEVTQTPSHQVTQMGQEVILRCVPISNHLYFYWYRQILGQKVEFLVSFYNNEISEKSEIFDDQFSVERPDGSNFTLKIRSTKLEDSAMYFCASKGIGVFSSTDTQYFGPGTRLTVL.

This clonotype was seen many times. This chain joins TRBV6-5 and TRBJ1-1; D is unclear. The ends were cut back, 2 bases at V and 4 bases at J, with 11 bases in the middle. Germline assignment: CDR1 MNHEY and CDR2 SVGAGI. The CDR3 is made up of 14 amino acids. The CDR3, as DNA: TGTGCCAGCAGTTACAGCAGATTCCGCACTGAAGCTTTCTTT. Translated: CASSYSRFRTEAFF.

In the case of this clonotype: An end of the junction differs from the germline gene, which may be a read error. The chain couples TRBV7-6 to TRBJ2-3; no definite D call. Germline V gives CDR1 SGHVS, CDR2 FNYEAQ. This CDR3 has 12 amino acids. Here the CDR3 reads CASSLSSGTQYF. The CDR3, as DNA: TGTGCAAGCAGCTTATCCTCAGGTACGCAGTATTTT.

In its sample, this clonotype was seen many times. The rearrangement links TRBV7-9 to TRBJ1-5; no reliable D call. This CDR3 is built from 12 residues. Trimming pared 7 bases from V and 4 bases from J, leaving 8 bases between. Germline CDR1 SEHNR, CDR2 FQNEAQ (reference sequence). CDR3 amino acids: CASNPLNQPQHF. In DNA, the CDR3 is TGTGCCAGCAACCCCTTAAATCAGCCCCAGCATTTT.

This clonotype has a count of ten or more. This chain uses TRBV28 with TRBJ2-7, with TRBD1 matching 7 bases. In germline, CDR1 is MDHEN, CDR2 SYDVKM. The CDR3 covers 16 residues. J was trimmed by 5 bases and V by 5 bases; bases with no gene match: 15. The CDR3 region has the DNA TGTGCCAGCAGTCCTAACGTCGGCAGGGGGTGGGACGAGCAGTACTTC. Amino acid sequence: CASSPNVGRGWDEQYF.

This clonotype was found a few times. A much larger clone lies one base from this, so it may be a read error. The rearrangement links TRBV6-2 or TRBV6-3 to TRBJ1-1; TRBD1 is a possible D gene (5 bases). CDR1 is MNHEY and CDR2 is SVGEGT in the germline V gene. This CDR3 is 16 amino acids long. Written as DNA, the CDR3 is TGTGCCAGCAGGAAATTCCGACAGAGAATGAACACTGGAGCTTTCTTT. The encoded protein is CASRKFRQRMNTGAFF.

This clonotype has at least ten counts. The V gene is TRBV4-1, the J gene TRBJ2-7; TRBD1 matches 11 bases. The junction had 7 bases not matched to a gene; V was cut back by 3 bases and J by 6 bases. The CDR3 is 15 amino acids. Germline assignment: CDR1 MGHRA and CDR2 YSYEKL. The CDR3 reads CASSQHGQGASEQYF. In DNA, the CDR3 is TGCGCCAGCAGCCAGCATGGACAGGGGGCAAGCGAGCAGTACTTC.

There are many counts of this clonotype. The genes are TRBV27 and TRBJ2-7; D possibly corresponds to TRBD2 (5 bases). Germline loops: CDR1 MNHEY, CDR2 SMNVEV (reference sequence). This CDR3 spans 12 amino acids. Trimming pared 6 bases from V and 5 bases from J, leaving 11 bases between. CDR3 in DNA: TGTGCCAGCAGCCCCGGGGTCCACGAGCAGTACTTC. It yields the protein CASSPGVHEQYF.

This clonotype occurred many times. The J gene is TRBJ2-3, the V gene TRBV19; TRBD2 matches at 12 bases. Per germline, CDR1 LNHDA and CDR2 SQIVND (reference sequence). The CDR3 consists of 14 residues. V trimming: 7 bases; J trimming: 7 bases; junction bases outside the gene matches: 6. The CDR3 here is CASTETSGGYTQYF. Written as DNA, the CDR3 is TGTGCCAGTACTGAGACTAGCGGGGGTTATACGCAGTATTTT.

This clonotype was recorded at least ten times. The rearrangement uses TRBV4-3 and TRBJ2-1, with D perhaps matching TRBD1 or TRBD2 (5 bases each). Trimming left V 0 bases short and J 10 bases short, with 16 bases between. This CDR3 is built from 15 residues. Germline-derived CDR1 and CDR2 are LGHNA and YSLEER. For the CDR3, the DNA is TGCGCCAGCAGCCAAGAAAACCTAGTCGGGGCAGAGCAGTTCTTC. This gives the protein CASSQENLVGAEQFF.

At least ten counts were recorded for this clonotype. The chain combines TRBV28 with TRBJ1-5; no definite D call. V was trimmed by 3 bases and J by 6 bases, leaving 15 bases between them. The CDR3 is 15 amino acids. Germline-derived CDR1 and CDR2 are MDHEN and SYDVKM. This chain's CDR3 is CASSFPRDTPQPQHF. The CDR3, as DNA: TGTGCCAGCAGTTTTCCCCGAGACACGCCTCAGCCCCAGCATTTT.

This clonotype has ten or more counts. The V gene is TRBV19, the J gene TRBJ1-3, with D possibly TRBD1 on 6 matching bases. CDR1 is LNHDA, CDR2 SQIVND, per germline (reference sequence). This CDR3 spans 14 amino acids. V was shortened by 7 bases and J by 3 bases, with 13 bases between the two germline ends. The CDR3 protein is CASTRGAFGNTIYF. In nucleotides, the CDR3 is TGTGCCAGTACCCGGGGGGCTTTTGGAAACACCATATATTTT.

There are many counts of this clonotype. The chain links TRBV20-1 to TRBJ2-7, with 8 bases lining up with TRBD2. Germline loops: CDR1 DFQATT, CDR2 SNEGSKA (reference sequence). The CDR3 is 13 amino acids. V lost 6 bases and J lost 5; bases outside the gene matches: 9. The DNA for the CDR3 is TGCAGTGCCGCGCCGGGACTAGGGAACGAGCAGTACTTC. Residues: CSAAPGLGNEQYF.

Notes on this clonotype: This may arise from a read error, as a much more abundant clone is one base away. This chain joins TRBV19 and TRBJ1-1; D is unresolved. The CDR3 is made up of 16 amino acids. Germline V CDR1 and CDR2: LNHDA, SQIVND (reference sequence). The CDR3 nucleotides are TGTGCCCGTGCATCGGTCGTCGGCAGACTGAACACTGCAGCTTTCTTT. This translates into CARASVVGRLNTAAFF.